What follows is one T cell receptor (beta chain) and its context. This CDR3 has 15 residues. Trimming took 3 bases from V and 6 from J; bases not matched to a gene: 5. Germline V gene sequence: CDR1 LGHNA, CDR2 YNFKEQ. In the original analysis: Amplification of reference gene primers was used by the study to estimate nucleated cell counts. The method was immunoSEQ multiplex PCR; TCRdb's version includes in-frame clones alone and lacks a portion of them. That table supplies the V and J calls and clone size; D and trimming were determined from the DNA. The table shows about 43,000 clones, with around 90% occurring only once. These data come from a study of blood T cell repertoires in COVID-19. About the research overall: The origin of the acute and convalescent COVID-19 samples was the United States, Italy and Spain. In each case, the material was cDNA or gDNA derived from T cells, B-cell-depleted T cells, or PBMCs.

This receptor was taken from a woman of 80 years or more with active COVID-19. V is TRBV4-2 and J is TRBJ1-6; 7 bases match TRBD1. The sequenced sample consisted of peripheral blood. The chain's CDR3 is CASSQPGQINSPLHF. The CDR3 coding sequence is TGTGCCAGCAGCCAGCCGGGACAGATTAATTCACCCCTCCACTTT.